The next 8 T cell receptor beta chains were all read from a single sample in a study of regulatory dendritic cells for organ transplantation. Antigen specificity for these receptors is unknown. Libraries were prepared by immunoSEQ multiplex PCR; TCRdb keeps only in-frame clonotypes and omits some of them. Of approximately 10,000 clones in the sample, 55% to 75% were seen once. CFSE-labeled sorted T cells met regulatory or mature dendritic cells for about five days. The sample was naive CD4+ T cells from blood cultured with dendritic cells. Subset noted: CD45RA+ naive T cells. Receptors originate from a human donor in good health.

The chain links TRBV6-6 to TRBJ1-2, with a weak D call TRBD1 (6 bases). This CDR3 region has 12 residues. Germline V lookup: CDR1 MNHNY, CDR2 SVGAGI (reference sequence). V was cut by 5 bases and J by 8 bases, with 12 bases left in between. The CDR3 loop reads CASSLRGLGYTF. The CDR3 DNA reads as TGTGCCAGCAGTCTCAGGGGATTGGGCTACACCTTC.

This chain joins TRBV7-9 and TRBJ2-5, with 13 bases matching TRBD2. The CDR3 totals 19 residues. CDR1 SEHNR and CDR2 FQNEAQ come from the germline V gene (reference sequence). Trimming removed 2 bases from V and 5 bases from J; junction bases left unmatched: 14. The CDR3 spells CASSLTRLAGGSGVETQYF. The CDR3 nucleotides read TGTGCCAGCAGCTTAACCCGACTAGCGGGGGGCTCGGGGGTTGAGACCCAGTACTTC.

This clone has more than one count but fewer than ten. The chain is built from TRBV9 and TRBJ2-7; 8 positions agree with TRBD1. Germline CDR1 is SGDLS and CDR2 is YYNGEE. CDR3 length: 14 amino acids. V gave up 0 bases and J gave up 6 bases; unmatched junction bases: 5. CDR3 protein: CASSVVGTGGEQYF. As DNA, the CDR3 is TGTGCCAGCAGCGTAGTAGGTACAGGGGGCGAGCAGTACTTC.

To note about this clone: Its ends do not fully match the called genes, so a read error is possible. The chain combines TRBV7-7 with TRBJ2-3; 12 bases align to TRBD2. Germline V gives CDR1 SSHAT, CDR2 FNYEAQ (reference sequence). This CDR3 contains 16 residues. In DNA, the CDR3 is TGTGCTAGCAGCCCTGGACTAGCGGGGAGCACAGATACGCAGTATTTT. Amino acids: CASSPGLAGSTDTQYF.

The rearrangement joins TRBV9 to TRBJ2-5; unclear D gene. This CDR3 is 14 amino acids long. The V gene lost 0 bases and the J gene lost 7 bases, with 13 bases spanning the gap. Germline V gives CDR1 SGDLS, CDR2 YYNGEE. Here the CDR3 reads CASSVGANQMTQYF. Written as DNA, the CDR3 is TGTGCCAGCAGCGTAGGGGCAAACCAAATGACCCAGTACTTC.

The chain carries TRBV7-2 and TRBJ1-2; no definite D call. Germline lookup yields CDR1 SGHTA and CDR2 FQGNSA. There are 14 residues in the CDR3. Trimming took off 1 base at V and 1 base at J, with 7 bases between the two ends. The CDR3 loop is CASSLGRGNYGYTF. In nucleotides, the CDR3 is TGTGCCAGCAGCTTAGGGCGGGGTAACTATGGCTACACCTTC.

This rearrangement joins TRBV11-3 to TRBJ2-7; no reliable D call. This CDR3 is built from 15 residues. Trimming removed 5 bases from V and 2 bases from J, with 16 bases in between. The germline V gene has CDR1 SGHNT and CDR2 YENEEA. CDR3 in amino acids: CASSPTAGLPYEQYF. CDR3 coding DNA: TGTGCCAGCAGCCCAACGGCAGGCCTGCCCTACGAGCAGTACTTC.

This clone has just a few counts. The V and J genes are TRBV19 and TRBJ2-7, with 12 bases aligning to TRBD2. Germline-derived CDR1 and CDR2 are LNHDA and SQIVND (reference sequence). The V segment lost 6 bases and the J segment 4 bases; nucleotides outside the gene matches: 4. The CDR3 is 14 amino acids. CDR3: CASRRLAGAYEQYF. The DNA of the CDR3 is TGTGCCAGTAGAAGACTAGCGGGGGCATACGAGCAGTACTTC.